The 20 T cell receptor beta chains below were found in one sample sequenced in a study of control samples from healthy donors and cancer patients. Measured with immunoSEQ multiplex PCR; TCRdb has only the in-frame clones, and not every one. The sample contains about 130,000 clones, 91% of which appear only once. The specimen sequenced was blood. These receptors all stem from a young man in good health.

The rearrangement uses TRBV18 and TRBJ1-1; D not certain. The germline V gene has CDR1 KGHSH and CDR2 LQKENI. This CDR3 contains 16 residues. The V end lost 1 base, the J end lost 0 bases, and 12 bases lay between the germline ends. For the CDR3, the DNA is TGTGCCAGCTCACCACAAAGGGTTGAATTGAACACTGAAGCTTTCTTT. Translating it yields CASSPQRVELNTEAFF.

The rearrangement joins TRBV19 to TRBJ1-1, with D perhaps TRBD1 (5 bases). The ends were cut back, 7 bases at V and 4 bases at J, with 19 bases in the middle. From germline, CDR1 is LNHDA and CDR2 SQIVND (reference sequence). The length of the CDR3 is 15 residues. Here the CDR3 reads CASNRTYGARTEAFF. The DNA of the CDR3 is TGTGCCAGTAACCGGACGTACGGGGCCCGCACTGAAGCTTTCTTT. Combining the CDR3 with reference TRBV19 and TRBJ1-1 gives the whole variable domain DGGITQSPKYLFRKEGQNVTLSCEQNLNHDAMYWYRQDPGQGLRLIYYSQIVNDFQKGDIAEGYSVSREKKESFPLTVTSAQKNPTAFYLCASNRTYGARTEAFFGQGTRLTVV.

This clone came up once. J is TRBJ1-6 and V is TRBV2; TRBD1 might be the D (5 bases). This CDR3 is built from 13 residues. Trimming shortened V by 11 bases and J by 4 bases, and 12 bases separated the two germline ends. CDR1 and CDR2 (germline): SNHLY, FYNNEI. This chain's CDR3 is CAGLTDYNSPLHF. DNA for the CDR3: TGTGCCGGACTGACAGATTATAATTCACCCCTCCACTTT.

The CDR3 loop is CASSSGQSSYEQYF. CDR3 in DNA: TGTGCCAGCAGCTCGGGACAGAGCTCCTACGAGCAGTACTTC. The chain combines TRBV7-9 with TRBJ2-7; 7 positions agree with TRBD1. The CDR3 length is 14 residues. V was pared by 4 bases and J by 0 bases, with 3 bases of the junction left unmatched. CDR1 and CDR2 (germline): SEHNR, FQNEAQ (reference sequence).

The chain recombines TRBV27 with TRBJ1-1, with TRBD1 matching 9 bases. After removal of 4 bases from V and 3 bases from J, the junction contained 6 bases not matched to a gene. This CDR3 is built from 15 residues. The germline CDR1 and CDR2 sequences are MNHEY and SMNVEV (reference sequence). DNA of the CDR3: TGTGCCAGCAGTTCTTGGACAGGGGAAGACACTGAAGCTTTCTTT. This sequence encodes CASSSWTGEDTEAFF.

The chain combines TRBV3-1 (or the pseudogene TRBV3-2) with TRBJ1-1, with D maybe TRBD1 (5 bases). Germline CDR1 is LGHDT and CDR2 is YNNKEL (reference sequence). The CDR3 extends over 14 amino acids. V dropped 3 bases and J dropped 1 base, with 9 bases sitting between them. CDR3 region: CASSQDDRNTEAFF. The CDR3 DNA follows: TGTGCCAGCAGCCAGGACGACAGGAACACTGAAGCTTTCTTT.

This chain links TRBV18 with TRBJ2-3; TRBD1 might be the D (5 bases). Germline CDR1 reads KGHSH; CDR2 reads LQKENI. Trimming pared 1 base from V and 3 bases from J, leaving 8 bases between. The CDR3 spans 14 residues. CDR3 sequence (DNA): TGTGCCAGCTCACCACAGGGGCCTACAGATACGCAGTATTTT. Amino acids: CASSPQGPTDTQYF.

J is TRBJ2-5 and V is TRBV12-5, with 12 bases identical to TRBD1. V shed 1 base and J 5 bases; nucleotides not matched to a gene: 8. This CDR3 has 17 residues. Germline CDR1 is LGHNT and CDR2 is FRNRAP. CDR3 region: CASGLAYGDRGRETQYF. CDR3 sequence (DNA): TGTGCTAGTGGTTTGGCCTATGGGGACAGGGGGCGGGAGACCCAGTACTTC.

The sample holds one count of this clone. This chain uses TRBV2 with TRBJ1-1; D ambiguous. Trimming removed 3 bases at V and 0 bases at J, with 11 bases between. The CDR3 is 15 residues long. Per germline, CDR1 SNHLY and CDR2 FYNNEI. CDR3 in DNA: TGTGCCAGCAGTGAGGAGCTTATCATGAACACTGAAGCTTTCTTT. This codes for CASSEELIMNTEAFF.

This chain joins TRBV6-5 and TRBJ2-5, with a weak D call TRBD1 (6 bases). Per germline, CDR1 MNHEY and CDR2 SVGAGI. The V end was cut by 6 bases, the J end by 2 bases, with 16 bases between. This CDR3 has 15 residues. The CDR3 loop reads CASRQGPSWQETQYF. In nucleotides, the CDR3 is TGTGCCAGCAGACAGGGCCCAAGTTGGCAAGAGACCCAGTACTTC.

V is TRBV15 and J is TRBJ1-1, with D tentatively TRBD1 (6 bases). The length of the CDR3 is 17 residues. Trimming took 2 bases from V and 4 from J, leaving 20 bases between them. The germline V gene has CDR1 LNHNV and CDR2 YYDKDF (reference sequence). The CDR3: CATSRPYREVGSTEAFF. The CDR3 DNA reads as TGTGCCACCAGCAGACCCTACAGGGAAGTGGGCAGCACTGAAGCTTTCTTT.

The chain recombines TRBV5-5 with TRBJ1-6, with a weak D call TRBD1 (6 bases). The V gene lost 2 bases and the J gene lost 10 bases, with 16 bases spanning the gap. This CDR3 is 15 amino acids long. The germline gives CDR1 SGHKS, CDR2 YYEKEE (reference sequence). In DNA, the CDR3 is TGTGCCAGCAGCTTCACAGGGATGGTAGGGTCACCCCTCCACTTT. Its translation: CASSFTGMVGSPLHF.

This chain links TRBV20-1 with TRBJ1-1; D gene uncertain. Germline V lookup: CDR1 DFQATT, CDR2 SNEGSKA (reference sequence). Trimming removed 5 bases at V and 1 base at J, with 5 bases between. The CDR3 sequence is 11 residues long. CDR3 loop: CSAPENTEAFF. CDR3 DNA: TGCAGTGCTCCGGAGAACACTGAAGCTTTCTTT.

This chain uses TRBV5-6 with TRBJ1-2, with TRBD1 matching over 8 bases. Germline V gene sequence: CDR1 SGHDT, CDR2 YYEEEE. The CDR3 has 14 residues. The V and J ends lost 4 bases and 6 bases, in that order; junction bases with no gene match: 8. The CDR3 is CASSTRTGKNGYTF. CDR3 bases: TGTGCCAGCAGCACCCGGACAGGGAAGAATGGCTACACCTTC.

This clone was seen once. The genes are TRBV10-3 and TRBJ1-4; the match to TRBD1 covers 10 bases. Trimming took 7 bases from V and 6 from J; bases not matched to a gene: 11. CDR3 length equals 16 residues. Germline CDR1 ENHRY, CDR2 SYGVKD. CDR3 DNA: TGTGCCATCAAGCCGGGACAGGGGACGGAAGATGAAAAACTGTTTTTT. Translated, it gives CAIKPGQGTEDEKLFF.

The chain joins TRBV5-1 to TRBJ1-2; TRBD1 agrees at 9 bases. There are 16 residues in the CDR3. After removal of 4 bases from V and 4 bases from J, the junction contained 11 bases not matched to a gene. Germline CDR1 SGHRS, CDR2 YFSETQ. The chain's CDR3 is CASSNRGRSFGYGYTF. Here the CDR3 DNA reads TGCGCCAGCAGCAACAGGGGGCGGTCGTTCGGCTATGGCTACACCTTC.

The V and J genes are TRBV7-9 and TRBJ1-5; 8 bases are shared with TRBD1. This CDR3 has 16 residues. Trimming removed 5 bases from V and 0 bases from J; junction bases left unmatched: 6. Germline loops: CDR1 SEHNR, CDR2 FQNEAQ (reference sequence). CDR3 sequence: CASSPTGAGSNQPQHF. The CDR3 DNA reads TGTGCCAGCAGCCCGACAGGGGCTGGTAGCAATCAGCCCCAGCATTTT.

A few counts support this clone. V gene TRBV2 combines with J gene TRBJ2-3; the match to TRBD1 covers 7 bases. CDR1 is SNHLY and CDR2 is FYNNEI in the germline V gene. This CDR3 region has 17 residues. V trimming: 7 bases; J trimming: 0 bases; junction bases outside the gene matches: 13. CDR3 sequence reads: CASIRDRATFSTDTQYF. In nucleotides, the CDR3 is TGTGCCAGCATTCGAGACAGGGCAACCTTTAGCACAGATACGCAGTATTTT.

The chain has TRBV4-2 and TRBJ2-7; D not certain. Trimming removed 0 bases from V and 4 bases from J, with 7 bases in between. From germline, CDR1 is LGHNA and CDR2 YNFKEQ. The length of the CDR3 is 13 residues. The CDR3 DNA sequence: TGTGCCAGCAGCCAAGATTTCGGTTACGAGCAGTACTTC. This gives the protein CASSQDFGYEQYF.

This sequence joins TRBV10-3 and TRBJ1-2, with D maybe TRBD1 (6 bases). There are 13 residues in the CDR3. CDR1 is ENHRY and CDR2 is SYGVKD in the germline V gene. Trimming removed 3 bases from V and 8 bases from J, with 13 bases in between. This CDR3 is CAISDARRGGYTF. CDR3 sequence (DNA): TGTGCCATCAGTGACGCTCGTAGGGGGGGCTACACCTTC.